This T cell receptor (beta chain) was documented in a study of blood T cell repertoires in COVID-19. Study overall: Samples taken during acute and convalescent COVID-19 were collected in the United States, Italy and Spain. T cells, B-cell-depleted T cells, or PBMCs provided the cDNA or gDNA that served as material.

In germline, CDR1 is SGHDT, CDR2 YYEEEE. Trimming pared 1 base from V and 4 bases from J, leaving 12 bases between. This CDR3 region has 15 residues. Per the authors' pipeline: Cell counts per sample came from amplifying reference gene primers. Sequencing was performed with immunoSEQ multiplex PCR; in TCRdb, only in-frame clones are kept and a portion is missing. V and J calls and clone size are as listed in that table; D and trimming were resolved from the DNA. The table records some 58,000 clones, about nine tenths of them present only once. The chain couples TRBV5-6 to TRBJ1-5; maybe TRBD1 (5 bases). Sequenced input: peripheral blood. This TCR was recovered from a man in his forties with acute or convalescent COVID-19. The CDR3 DNA reads as TGTGCCAGCAGCTTGAGGGTTCGGGGGAATCAGCCCCAGCATTTT. Its translation: CASSLRVRGNQPQHF. Complete variable domain (other parts from reference TRBV5-6 and TRBJ1-5): DAGVTQSPTHLIKTRGQQVTLRCSPKSGHDTVSWYQQALGQGPQFIFQYYEEEERQRGNFPDRFSGHQFPNYSSELNVNALLLGDSALYLCASSLRVRGNQPQHFGDGTRLSIL.